This TCR beta chain appears in the sequencing data of a study of technical replicates of blood from a handful of donors. The germline CDR1 and CDR2 sequences are SGHVS and FQNEAQ. Trimming pared 5 bases from V and 3 bases from J, leaving 8 bases between. This CDR3 region has 13 residues. Clones were read by immunoSEQ multiplex PCR, and TCRdb kept only the in-frame ones, dropping some. Of about 71,000 clones detected, approximately 88% appear once; the ten largest clones hold approximately 4.4%. The origin of this receptor is a human donor in good health. Some clones in this sample may be carry-over from other donors' samples. The source material was PBMCs. V and J are TRBV7-8 and TRBJ1-5, with a possible D match to TRBD1 (5 bases). CDR3 DNA sequence: TGTGCCAGCAGCGCGGGGCTCAATCAGCCCCAGCATTTT. Amino acids: CASSAGLNQPQHF.